The clone carrying this TCR beta chain appeared many times. Its antigen remains unknown. Amplified TCR beta CDR3 regions came from RNA transcripts. Initially, a first-round RT-PCR of the TCR CDR3 employed the HTBI primer set. One entry per CDR3 protein, called by TCRdb with MiXCR from the multiplex PCR reads. Here the sample spans some 270,000 distinct CDR3 sequences, approximately 13% being singletons. This entry is derived from a study of T cells in Graves' hyperthyroidism and ophthalmopathy. The overall study: Upon initial diagnosis and before any treatment, peripheral blood was collected. Notes on the study in general: In simple terms, a model built on 13 V-J features told ophthalmopathy apart from stable hyperthyroidism.

Newly diagnosed hyperthyroidism patients aged 18 to 65 years had disease lasting under 2 months. The receptor's source is a woman in her thirties or forties with Graves' hyperthyroidism. Sequencing used blood.

The CDR3 sequence: CASSEGDRHTGELFF. DNA of the CDR3: TGTGCCAGCAGTGAAGGGGACAGGCACACCGGGGAGCTGTTTTTT. The V call is TRBV6-1, the J call TRBJ2-2; 8 bases are shared with TRBD1. The CDR3 runs to 15 residues. V was clipped by 1 base and J by 3 bases; unmatched bases: 1. Germline lookup yields CDR1 MNHNS and CDR2 SASEGT.